This TCR beta chain was sequenced during a study of CD8 T cells in Susac syndrome. Study details: Among the Susac syndrome patients sequenced, about 6 had active disease and roughly 8 were in remission.

On this clonotype itself: The target antigen is unknown.

Findings of the study overall: The authors found no clonal expansion in Susac syndrome CD4+ T cell repertoires.

After extraction with the RNeasy kit, about 0.5 to 1 ug of the RNA was reverse transcribed using random hexamers. Each CDR3 protein gets one entry after TCRdb re-called the immunoSEQ multiplex PCR reads with MiXCR. The sample lists approximately 190,000 distinct CDR3 sequences, 90% to 97% occurring once. This receptor was obtained from a human donor with Susac syndrome. Material for sequencing was CD4+ T cells from PBMCs.

The CDR3 sequence is CASSPTSGEKETQYF. The CDR3 DNA sequence: TGTGCCAGCAGTCCGACTAGCGGGGAAAAAGAGACCCAGTACTTC. This chain links TRBV7-9 with TRBJ2-5, with 11 nucleotides matching TRBD2. Trimming took 6 bases from V and 3 from J; bases not matched to a gene: 6. This CDR3 has 15 residues. The germline V gene has CDR1 SEHNR and CDR2 FQNEAQ (reference sequence).